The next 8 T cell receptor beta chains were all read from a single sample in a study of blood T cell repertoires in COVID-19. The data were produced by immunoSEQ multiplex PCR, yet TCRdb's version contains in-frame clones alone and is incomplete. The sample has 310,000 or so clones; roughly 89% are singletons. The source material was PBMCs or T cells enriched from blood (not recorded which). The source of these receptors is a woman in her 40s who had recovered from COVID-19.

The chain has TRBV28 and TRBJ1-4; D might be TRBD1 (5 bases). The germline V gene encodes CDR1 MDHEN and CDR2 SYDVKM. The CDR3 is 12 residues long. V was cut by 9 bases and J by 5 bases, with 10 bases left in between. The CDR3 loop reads CASQTVNEKLFF. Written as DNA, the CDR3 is TGTGCCAGTCAGACAGTGAATGAAAAACTGTTTTTT.

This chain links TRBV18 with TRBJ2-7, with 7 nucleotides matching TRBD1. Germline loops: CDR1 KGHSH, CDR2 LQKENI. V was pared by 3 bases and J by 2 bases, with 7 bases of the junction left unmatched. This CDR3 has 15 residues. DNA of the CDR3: TGTGCCAGCTCACCGACGGGACAGACAACCTACGAGCAGTACTTC. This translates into CASSPTGQTTYEQYF.

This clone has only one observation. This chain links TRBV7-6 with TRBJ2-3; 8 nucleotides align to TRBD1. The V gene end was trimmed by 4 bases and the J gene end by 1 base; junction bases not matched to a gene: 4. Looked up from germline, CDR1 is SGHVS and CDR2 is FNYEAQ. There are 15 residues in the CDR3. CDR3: CASSSRTGRTDTQYF. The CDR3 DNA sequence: TGTGCCAGCAGCTCCAGGACAGGGCGCACAGATACGCAGTATTTT.

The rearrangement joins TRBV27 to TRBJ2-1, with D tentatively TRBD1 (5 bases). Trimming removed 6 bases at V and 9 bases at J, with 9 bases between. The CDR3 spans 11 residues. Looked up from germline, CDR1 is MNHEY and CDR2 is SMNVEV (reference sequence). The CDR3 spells CASRTDFEQFF. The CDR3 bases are TGTGCCAGCAGGACAGATTTTGAGCAGTTCTTC.

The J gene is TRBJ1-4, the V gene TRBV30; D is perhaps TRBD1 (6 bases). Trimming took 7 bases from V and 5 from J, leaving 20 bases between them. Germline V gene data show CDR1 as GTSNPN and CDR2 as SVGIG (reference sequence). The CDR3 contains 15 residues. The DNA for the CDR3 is TGTGCCTTACACCGGGACACAATTTCGAATGAAAAACTGTTTTTT. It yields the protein CALHRDTISNEKLFF. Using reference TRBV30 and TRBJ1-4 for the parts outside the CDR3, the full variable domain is SQTIHQWPATLVQPVGSPLSLECTVEGTSNPNLYWYRQAAGRGLQLLFYSVGIGQISSEVPQNLSASRPQDRQFILSSKKLLLSDSGFYLCALHRDTISNEKLFFGSGTQLSVL.

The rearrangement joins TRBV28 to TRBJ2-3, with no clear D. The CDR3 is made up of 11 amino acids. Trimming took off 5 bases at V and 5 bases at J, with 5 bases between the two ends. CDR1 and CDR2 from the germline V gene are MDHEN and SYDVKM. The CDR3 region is CASSPRDTQYF. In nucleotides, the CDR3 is TGTGCCAGCAGTCCCCGAGATACGCAGTATTTT.

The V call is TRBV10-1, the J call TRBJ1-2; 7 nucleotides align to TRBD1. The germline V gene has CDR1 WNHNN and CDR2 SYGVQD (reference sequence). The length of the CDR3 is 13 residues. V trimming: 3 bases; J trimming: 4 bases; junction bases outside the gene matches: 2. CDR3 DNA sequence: TGCGCCAGCAGTGACAGGGGGATCTATGGCTACACCTTC. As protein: CASSDRGIYGYTF.

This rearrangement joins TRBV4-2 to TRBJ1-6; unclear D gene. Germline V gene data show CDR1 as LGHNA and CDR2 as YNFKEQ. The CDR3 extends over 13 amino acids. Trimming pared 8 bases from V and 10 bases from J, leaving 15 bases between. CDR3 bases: TGTGCCAGCTCCCCTCTCGAAGCCTCACCCCTCCACTTT. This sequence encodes CASSPLEASPLHF.